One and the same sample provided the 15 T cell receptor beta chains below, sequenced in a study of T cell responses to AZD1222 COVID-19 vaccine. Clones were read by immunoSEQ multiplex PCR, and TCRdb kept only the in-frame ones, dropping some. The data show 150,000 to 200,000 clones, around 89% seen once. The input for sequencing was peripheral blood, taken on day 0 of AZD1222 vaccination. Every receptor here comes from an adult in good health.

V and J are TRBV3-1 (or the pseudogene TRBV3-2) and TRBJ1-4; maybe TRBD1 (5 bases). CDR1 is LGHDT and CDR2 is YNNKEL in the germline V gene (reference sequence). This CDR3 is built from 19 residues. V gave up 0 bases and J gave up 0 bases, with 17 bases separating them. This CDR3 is CASSQDFQGRRATNEKLFF. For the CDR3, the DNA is TGTGCCAGCAGCCAAGATTTCCAGGGACGGCGTGCAACTAATGAAAAACTGTTTTTT.

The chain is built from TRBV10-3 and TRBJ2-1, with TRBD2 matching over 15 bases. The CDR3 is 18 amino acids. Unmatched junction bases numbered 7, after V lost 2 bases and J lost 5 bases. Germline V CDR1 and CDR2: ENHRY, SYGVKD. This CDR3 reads CAISEGGGTSGRNNEQFF. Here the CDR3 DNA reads TGTGCCATCAGTGAGGGAGGTGGGACTAGCGGGAGGAACAATGAGCAGTTCTTC.

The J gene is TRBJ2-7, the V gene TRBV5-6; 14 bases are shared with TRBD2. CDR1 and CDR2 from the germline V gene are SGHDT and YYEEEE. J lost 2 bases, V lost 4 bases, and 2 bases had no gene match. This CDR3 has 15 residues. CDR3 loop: CASSRLAGGTYEQYF. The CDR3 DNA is TGTGCCAGCAGCAGACTAGCGGGGGGGACCTACGAGCAGTACTTC.

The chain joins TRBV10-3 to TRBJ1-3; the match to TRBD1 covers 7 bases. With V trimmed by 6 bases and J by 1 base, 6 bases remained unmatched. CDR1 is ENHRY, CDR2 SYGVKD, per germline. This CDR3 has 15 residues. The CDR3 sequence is CAIRGAGGSGNTIYF. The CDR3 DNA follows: TGTGCCATCAGGGGGGCAGGGGGGTCTGGAAACACCATATATTTT.

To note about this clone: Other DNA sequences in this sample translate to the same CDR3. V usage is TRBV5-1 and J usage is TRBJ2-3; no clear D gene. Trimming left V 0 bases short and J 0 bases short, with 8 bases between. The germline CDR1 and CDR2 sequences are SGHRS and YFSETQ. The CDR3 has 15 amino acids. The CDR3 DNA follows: TGCGCCAGCAGCTTGGGTCAGACTAGCACAGATACGCAGTATTTT. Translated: CASSLGQTSTDTQYF.

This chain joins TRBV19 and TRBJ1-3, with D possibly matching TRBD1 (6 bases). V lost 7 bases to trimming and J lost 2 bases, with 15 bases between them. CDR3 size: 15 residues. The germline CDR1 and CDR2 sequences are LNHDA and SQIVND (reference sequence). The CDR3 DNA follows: TGTGCCAGTATTGACAGGCTCGGCACTGGAAACACCATATATTTT. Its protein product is CASIDRLGTGNTIYF.

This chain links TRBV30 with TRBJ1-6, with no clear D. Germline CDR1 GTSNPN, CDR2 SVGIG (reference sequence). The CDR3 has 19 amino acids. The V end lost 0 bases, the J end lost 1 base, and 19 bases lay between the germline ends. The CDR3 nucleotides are TGTGCCTGGAGTGTACCTGGGCTGACATCCAGGTCCTATAATTCACCCCTCCACTTT. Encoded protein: CAWSVPGLTSRSYNSPLHF.

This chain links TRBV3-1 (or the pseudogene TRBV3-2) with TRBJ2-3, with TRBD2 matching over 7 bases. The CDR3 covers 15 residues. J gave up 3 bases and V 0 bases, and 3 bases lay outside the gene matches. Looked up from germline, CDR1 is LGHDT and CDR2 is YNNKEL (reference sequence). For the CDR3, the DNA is TGTGCCAGCAGCCAAGAGAGGGAGGGGACAGATACGCAGTATTTT. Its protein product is CASSQEREGTDTQYF.

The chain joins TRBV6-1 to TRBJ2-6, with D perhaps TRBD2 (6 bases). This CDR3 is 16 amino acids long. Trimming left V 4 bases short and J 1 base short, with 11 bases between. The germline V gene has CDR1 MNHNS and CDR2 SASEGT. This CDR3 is CASSAPGRSGANVLTF. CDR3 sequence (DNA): TGTGCCAGCAGTGCCCCAGGGAGGTCTGGGGCCAACGTCCTGACTTTC.

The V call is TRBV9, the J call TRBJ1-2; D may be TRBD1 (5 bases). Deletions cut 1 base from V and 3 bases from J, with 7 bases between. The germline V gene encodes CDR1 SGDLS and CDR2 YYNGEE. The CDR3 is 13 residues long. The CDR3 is CASSVRGDYGYTF. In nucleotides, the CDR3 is TGTGCCAGCAGCGTACGGGGGGACTATGGCTACACCTTC.

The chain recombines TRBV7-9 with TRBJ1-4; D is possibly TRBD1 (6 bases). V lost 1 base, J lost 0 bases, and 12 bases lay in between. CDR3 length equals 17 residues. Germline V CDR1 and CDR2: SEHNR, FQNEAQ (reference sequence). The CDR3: CASSLGIGGATNEKLFF. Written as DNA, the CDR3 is TGTGCCAGCAGCTTAGGTATAGGGGGTGCAACTAATGAAAAACTGTTTTTT.

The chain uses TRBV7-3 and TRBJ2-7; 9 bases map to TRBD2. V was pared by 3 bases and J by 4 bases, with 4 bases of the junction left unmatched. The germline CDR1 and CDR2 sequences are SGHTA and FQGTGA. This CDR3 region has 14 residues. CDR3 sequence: CASSFRREGYEQYF. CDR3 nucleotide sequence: TGTGCCAGCAGCTTTCGGCGGGAGGGATACGAGCAGTACTTC.

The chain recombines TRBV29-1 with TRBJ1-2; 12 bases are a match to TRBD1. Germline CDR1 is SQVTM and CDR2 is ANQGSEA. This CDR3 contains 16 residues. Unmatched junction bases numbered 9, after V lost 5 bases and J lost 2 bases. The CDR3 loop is CSVSIGTGGTNYGYTF. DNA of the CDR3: TGCAGCGTTTCCATTGGGACAGGGGGCACCAACTATGGCTACACCTTC.

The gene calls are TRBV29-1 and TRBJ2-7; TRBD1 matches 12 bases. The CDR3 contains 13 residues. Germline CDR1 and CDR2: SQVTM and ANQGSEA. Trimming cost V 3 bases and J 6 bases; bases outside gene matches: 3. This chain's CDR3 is CSVEGDRGPEQYF. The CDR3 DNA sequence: TGCAGCGTTGAGGGGGACAGGGGGCCCGAGCAGTACTTC.

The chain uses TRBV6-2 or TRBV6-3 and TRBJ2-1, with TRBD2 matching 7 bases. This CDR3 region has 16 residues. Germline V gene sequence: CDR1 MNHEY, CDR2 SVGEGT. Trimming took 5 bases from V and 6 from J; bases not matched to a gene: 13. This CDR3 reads CASSGGDGQDSNEQFF. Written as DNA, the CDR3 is TGTGCCAGCAGTGGGGGGGACGGGCAGGATTCCAATGAGCAGTTCTTC.